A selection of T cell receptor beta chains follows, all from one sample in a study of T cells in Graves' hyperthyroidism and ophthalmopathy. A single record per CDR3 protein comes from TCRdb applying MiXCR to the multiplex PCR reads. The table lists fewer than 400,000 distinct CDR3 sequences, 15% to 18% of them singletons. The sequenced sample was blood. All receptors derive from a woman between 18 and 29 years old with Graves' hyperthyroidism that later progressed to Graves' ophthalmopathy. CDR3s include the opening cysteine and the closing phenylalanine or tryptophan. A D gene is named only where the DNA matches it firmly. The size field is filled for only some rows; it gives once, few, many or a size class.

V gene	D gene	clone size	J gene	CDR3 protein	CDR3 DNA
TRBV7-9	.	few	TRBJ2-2	CASSPRGGHNLNTGELFF	TGTGCCAGCAGCCCCAGGGGGGGACACAACTTGAACACCGGGGAGCTGTTTTTT
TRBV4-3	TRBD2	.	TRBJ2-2	CASRGTSGPNTGELFF	TGCGCCAGCAGGGGGACTAGCGGGCCGAACACCGGGGAGCTGTTTTTT
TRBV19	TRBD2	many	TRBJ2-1	CASSIAGTSHNEQFF	TGTGCCAGTAGTATAGCGGGGACTAGCCACAATGAGCAGTTCTTC
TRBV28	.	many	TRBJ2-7	CASSLRSYEQYF	TGTGCCAGCAGCCTGCGGTCCTACGAGCAGTACTTC
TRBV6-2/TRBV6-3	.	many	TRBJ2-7	CASGNQGSYEQYF	TGTGCCAGTGGAAACCAGGGGTCCTACGAGCAGTACTTC
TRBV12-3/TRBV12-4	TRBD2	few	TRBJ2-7	CASATGLAGEQYF	TGTGCCAGCGCAACGGGACTAGCGGGCGAGCAGTACTTC
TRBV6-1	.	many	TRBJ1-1	CASSFSLTGNTEAFF	TGTGCCAGCAGTTTCTCTTTAACAGGGAACACTGAAGCTTTCTTT
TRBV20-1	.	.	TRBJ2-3	CSAYYSNTDTQYF	TGCAGTGCTTACTACTCTAATACAGATACGCAGTATTTT
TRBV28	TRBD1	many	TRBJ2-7	CASSGGGQGAYEQYF	TGTGCCAGCAGTGGGGGGGGACAGGGGGCTTACGAGCAGTACTTC
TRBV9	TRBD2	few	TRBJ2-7	CASSRGDLYEQYF	TGTGCCAGCAGCCGGGGGGATCTCTACGAGCAGTACTTC
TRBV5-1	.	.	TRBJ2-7	CASSLRPGTKKYEQYF	TGCGCCAGCAGCTTACGCCCCGGGACAAAAAAATACGAGCAGTACTTC
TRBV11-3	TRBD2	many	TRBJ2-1	CASRRGGSSYNEQFF	TGTGCCAGCCGTCGGGGGGGTAGCTCCTACAATGAGCAGTTCTTC
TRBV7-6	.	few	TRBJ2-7	CASSLVRQDEQYF	TGTGCCAGCAGCTTAGTACGGCAGGACGAGCAGTACTTC
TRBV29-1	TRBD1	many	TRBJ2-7	CSVGQLRQGPRSYEQYF	TGCAGCGTTGGACAACTAAGACAGGGGCCCCGCTCCTACGAGCAGTACTTC
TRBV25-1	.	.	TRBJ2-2	CASSDGGQGSGELFF	TGTGCCAGCAGTGACGGTGGCCAGGGGTCCGGGGAGCTGTTTTTT
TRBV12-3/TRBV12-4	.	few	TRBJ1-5	CASSFLEFKGDQPQHF	TGTGCCAGCAGTTTTCTCGAGTTTAAGGGGGATCAGCCCCAGCATTTT
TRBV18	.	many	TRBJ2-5	CASSPGMYQETQYF	TGTGCCAGCTCACCGGGGATGTACCAAGAGACCCAGTACTTC
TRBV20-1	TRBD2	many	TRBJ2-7	CSALLAGTSSEQYF	TGCAGTGCTCTACTAGCGGGAACATCCTCCGAGCAGTACTTC
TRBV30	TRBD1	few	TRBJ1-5	CAWSFPQGGNSNQPQHF	TGTGCCTGGAGTTTCCCTCAGGGGGGGAATAGCAATCAGCCCCAGCATTTT
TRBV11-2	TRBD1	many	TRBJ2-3	CASSGQGARRTDTQYF	TGTGCCAGCAGCGGACAGGGGGCGCGAAGGACAGATACGCAGTATTTT
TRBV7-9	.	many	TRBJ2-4	CASSSPTVAKNIQYF	TGTGCCAGCAGCTCCCCGACGGTAGCCAAAAACATTCAGTACTTC
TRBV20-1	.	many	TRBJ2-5	CSAPPSGRIQETQYF	TGCAGTGCCCCGCCGTCGGGACGGATCCAAGAGACCCAGTACTTC
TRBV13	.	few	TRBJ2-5	CASSLGQGWETQYF	TGTGCCAGCAGCTTAGGCCAGGGTTGGGAGACCCAGTACTTC
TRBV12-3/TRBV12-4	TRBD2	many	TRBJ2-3	CASSYVDNTGGTDTQYF	TGTGCCAGCAGTTATGTGGACAATACGGGGGGTACAGATACGCAGTATTTT
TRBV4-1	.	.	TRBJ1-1	CASSPPNSMNTEAFF	TGCGCCAGCAGCCCCCCAAACTCGATGAACACTGAAGCTTTCTTT
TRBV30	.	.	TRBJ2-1	CAWSPGDEQFF	TGTGCCTGGAGTCCGGGGGATGAGCAGTTCTTC
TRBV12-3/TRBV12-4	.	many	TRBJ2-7	CASSLALVEQYF	TGTGCCAGCAGTTTAGCGCTAGTCGAGCAGTACTTC
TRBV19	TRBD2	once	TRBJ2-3	CASRPGGSSGGNTQYF	TGTGCCAGTAGACCTGGAGGTAGCAGCGGGGGGAATACGCAGTATTTT
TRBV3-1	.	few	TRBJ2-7	CASSQSWESWNEQYF	TGTGCCAGCAGCCAAAGTTGGGAGAGTTGGAACGAGCAGTACTTC
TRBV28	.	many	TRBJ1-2	CASSPGHLNYGYTF	TGTGCCAGCAGTCCGGGACACCTTAACTATGGCTACACCTTC
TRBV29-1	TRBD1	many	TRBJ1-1	CSAWDRAAEAFF	TGCAGCGCATGGGACAGGGCTGCTGAAGCTTTCTTT
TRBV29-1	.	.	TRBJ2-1	CSVDGIKGGGQFF	TGCAGCGTTGATGGAATTAAGGGAGGGGGTCAGTTCTTC
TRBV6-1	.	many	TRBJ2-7	CASSGNLYEQYF	TGTGCCAGCAGCGGGAACCTCTACGAGCAGTACTTC
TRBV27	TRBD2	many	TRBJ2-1	CASSLRLAGPYNEQFF	TGTGCCAGCAGTTTACGACTAGCGGGACCATACAATGAGCAGTTCTTC
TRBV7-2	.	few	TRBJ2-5	CASSLGGWRGPQETQYF	TGTGCCAGCAGCTTAGGGGGGTGGCGGGGCCCCCAAGAGACCCAGTACTTC
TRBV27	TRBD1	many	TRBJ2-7	CASSNYRGSYEQYF	TGTGCCAGCAGTAATTACAGGGGATCCTACGAGCAGTACTTC
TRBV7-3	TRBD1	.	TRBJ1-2	CASGGQGISGYTF	TGTGCCAGCGGAGGACAGGGGATAAGCGGCTACACCTTC
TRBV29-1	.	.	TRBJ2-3	CSVEPRVGAPSTDTQYF	TGCAGCGTTGAACCCCGAGTGGGGGCCCCCAGCACAGATACGCAGTATTTT
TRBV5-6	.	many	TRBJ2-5	CASSSDWKETQYF	TGTGCCAGCAGCTCCGACTGGAAAGAGACCCAGTACTTC
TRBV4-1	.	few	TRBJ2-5	CASSQGILQETQYF	TGCGCCAGCAGCCAAGGGATTCTTCAAGAGACCCAGTACTTC
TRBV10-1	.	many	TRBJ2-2	CASSESGSTGELFF	TGCGCCAGCAGTGAATCAGGGTCCACCGGGGAGCTGTTTTTT
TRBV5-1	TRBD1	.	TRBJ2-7	CASSGGQGSSEQYF	TGCGCCAGCAGCGGCGGACAGGGGAGTTCCGAGCAGTACTTC
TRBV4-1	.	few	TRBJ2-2	CASSPMNTGELFF	TGCGCCAGCAGCCCGATGAACACCGGGGAGCTGTTTTTT
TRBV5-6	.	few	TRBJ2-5	CASSADPFGAGSGQETQYF	TGTGCCAGCAGCGCGGACCCCTTTGGGGCGGGCTCGGGCCAAGAGACCCAGTACTTC
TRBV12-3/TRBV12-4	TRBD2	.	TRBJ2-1	CASSRTSGRAVDEQFF	TGTGCCAGCAGTAGGACTAGCGGGAGGGCCGTGGATGAGCAGTTCTTC
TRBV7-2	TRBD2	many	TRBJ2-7	CASSRGGLAGVSYEQYF	TGTGCCAGCAGCCGGGGGGGACTAGCGGGAGTATCTTACGAGCAGTACTTC
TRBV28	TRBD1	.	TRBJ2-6	CASNPDRGRIGANVLTF	TGTGCCAGCAACCCAGACAGGGGGCGAATTGGGGCCAACGTCCTGACTTTC
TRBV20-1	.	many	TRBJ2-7	CSARRGSYEQYF	TGCAGTGCTAGGCGGGGTTCCTACGAGCAGTACTTC
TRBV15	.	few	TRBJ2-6	CATSRDGWAVSGANVLTF	TGTGCCACCAGCAGAGATGGGTGGGCAGTCTCTGGGGCCAACGTCCTGACTTTC
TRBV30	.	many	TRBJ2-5	CAWSVGGSGQETQYF	TGTGCCTGGAGTGTTGGAGGGAGTGGCCAAGAGACCCAGTACTTC
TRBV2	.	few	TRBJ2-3	CASSERRLITDTQYF	TGTGCCAGCAGTGAGAGGCGGTTGATCACAGATACGCAGTATTTT
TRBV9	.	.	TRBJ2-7	CASGVGGRDDEQYF	TGTGCCAGCGGCGTAGGGGGTAGGGACGACGAGCAGTACTTC
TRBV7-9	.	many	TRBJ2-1	CASSRDYNEQFF	TGTGCCAGCAGCCGGGACTACAATGAGCAGTTCTTC
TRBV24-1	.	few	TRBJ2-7	CATSGAGLDYEQYF	TGTGCCACCAGTGGGGCAGGTTTGGACTACGAGCAGTACTTC
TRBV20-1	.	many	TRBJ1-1	CSARSVTVWNTEAFF	TGCAGTGCTAGATCCGTCACAGTGTGGAACACTGAAGCTTTCTTT
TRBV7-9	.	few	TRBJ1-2	CASSQPGRAAGYTF	TGTGCCAGCAGCCAGCCGGGACGGGCGGCGGGATACACCTTC
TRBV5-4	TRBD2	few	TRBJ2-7	CASSSQNSGKASEQYF	TGTGCCAGCAGCTCCCAAAATAGCGGGAAAGCTAGCGAGCAGTACTTC
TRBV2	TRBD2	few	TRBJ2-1	CASSEAPSGSTDEQFF	TGTGCCAGCAGTGAAGCGCCTAGCGGGAGTACCGATGAGCAGTTCTTC
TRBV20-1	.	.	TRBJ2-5	CSAPQELARETQYF	TGCAGTGCCCCCCAAGAACTAGCAAGAGAGACCCAGTACTTC
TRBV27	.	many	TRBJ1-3	CASSLKGNSGNTIYF	TGTGCCAGCAGTTTAAAGGGAAACTCTGGAAACACCATATATTTT